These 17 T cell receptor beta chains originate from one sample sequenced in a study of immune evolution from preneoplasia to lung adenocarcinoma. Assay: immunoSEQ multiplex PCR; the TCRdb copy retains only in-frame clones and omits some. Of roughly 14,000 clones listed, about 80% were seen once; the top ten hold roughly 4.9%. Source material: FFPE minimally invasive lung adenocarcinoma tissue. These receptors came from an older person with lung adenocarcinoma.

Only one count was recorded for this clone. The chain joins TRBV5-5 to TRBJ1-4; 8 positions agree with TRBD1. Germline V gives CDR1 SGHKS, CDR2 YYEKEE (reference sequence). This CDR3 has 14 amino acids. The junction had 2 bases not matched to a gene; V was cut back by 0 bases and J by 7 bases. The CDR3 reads CASSLVGQGEKLFF. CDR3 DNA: TGTGCCAGCAGCTTGGTCGGACAGGGTGAAAAACTGTTTTTT. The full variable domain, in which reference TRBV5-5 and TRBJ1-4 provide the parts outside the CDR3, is DAGVTQSPTHLIKTRGQQVTLRCSPISGHKSVSWYQQVLGQGPQFIFQYYEKEERGRGNFPDRFSARQFPNYSSELNVNALLLGDSALYLCASSLVGQGEKLFFGSGTQLSVL.

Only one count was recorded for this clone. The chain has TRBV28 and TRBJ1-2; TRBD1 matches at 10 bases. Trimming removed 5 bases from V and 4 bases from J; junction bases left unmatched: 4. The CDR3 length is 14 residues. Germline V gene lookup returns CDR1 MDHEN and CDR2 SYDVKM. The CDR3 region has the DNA TGTGCCAGCAGTAGGGACAGGGGTGTCTATGGCTACACCTTC. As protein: CASSRDRGVYGYTF.

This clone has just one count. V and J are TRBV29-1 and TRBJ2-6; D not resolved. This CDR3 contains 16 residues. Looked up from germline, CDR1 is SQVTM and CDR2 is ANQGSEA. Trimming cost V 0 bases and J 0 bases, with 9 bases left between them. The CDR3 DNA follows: TGCAGCGTTGAAGACATAGGCCTCTCTGGGGCCAACGTCCTGACTTTC. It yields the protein CSVEDIGLSGANVLTF.

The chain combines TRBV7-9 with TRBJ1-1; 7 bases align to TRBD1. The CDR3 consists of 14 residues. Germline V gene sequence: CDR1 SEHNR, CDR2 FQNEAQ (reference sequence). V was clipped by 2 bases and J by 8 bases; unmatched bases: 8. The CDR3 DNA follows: TGTGCCAGCAGCTTACAGGGGGGTAGAGCAGAAGCTTTCTTT. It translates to CASSLQGGRAEAFF.

CDR3 DNA sequence: TGCGCCAGCAGCTCAATGGCCCTGGACAGGGATTCACCCCTCCACTTT. This codes for CASSSMALDRDSPLHF. The chain couples TRBV5-1 to TRBJ1-6; 8 bases map to TRBD1. CDR3 length equals 16 residues. Unmatched junction bases numbered 10, after V lost 3 bases and J lost 8 bases. Per the germline V gene, CDR1 is SGHRS and CDR2 is YFSETQ.

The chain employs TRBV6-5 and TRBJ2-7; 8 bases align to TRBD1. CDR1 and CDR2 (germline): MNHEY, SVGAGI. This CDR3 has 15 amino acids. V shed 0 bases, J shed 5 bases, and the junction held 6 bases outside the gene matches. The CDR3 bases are TGTGCCAGCAGTTACTCGAGACAGGGGCCTAACGAGCAGTACTTC. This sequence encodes CASSYSRQGPNEQYF.

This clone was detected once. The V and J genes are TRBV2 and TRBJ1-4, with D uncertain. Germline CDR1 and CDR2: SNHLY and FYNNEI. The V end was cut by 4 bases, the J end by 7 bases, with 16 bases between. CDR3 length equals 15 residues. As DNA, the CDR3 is TGTGCCAGCAGTGTCAACGCCTTCTCCGGTGAAAAACTGTTTTTT. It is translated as CASSVNAFSGEKLFF. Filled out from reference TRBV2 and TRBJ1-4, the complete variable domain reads EPEVTQTPSHQVTQMGQEVILRCVPISNHLYFYWYRQILGQKVEFLVSFYNNEISEKSEIFDDQFSVERPDGSNFTLKIRSTKLEDSAMYFCASSVNAFSGEKLFFGSGTQLSVL.

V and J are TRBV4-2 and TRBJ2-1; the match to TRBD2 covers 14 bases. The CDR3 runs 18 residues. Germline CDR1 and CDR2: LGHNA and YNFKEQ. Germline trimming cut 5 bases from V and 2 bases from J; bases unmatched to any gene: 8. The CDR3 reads CASSSRLAGGPPYNEQFF. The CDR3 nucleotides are TGTGCCAGCAGCTCAAGACTAGCGGGGGGGCCCCCCTACAATGAGCAGTTCTTC.

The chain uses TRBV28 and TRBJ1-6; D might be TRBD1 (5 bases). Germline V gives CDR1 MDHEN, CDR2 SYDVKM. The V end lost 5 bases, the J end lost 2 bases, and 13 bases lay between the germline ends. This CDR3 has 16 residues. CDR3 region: CASSNSGLTYNSPLHF. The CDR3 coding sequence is TGTGCCAGCAGTAACTCAGGGTTGACCTATAATTCACCCCTCCACTTT.

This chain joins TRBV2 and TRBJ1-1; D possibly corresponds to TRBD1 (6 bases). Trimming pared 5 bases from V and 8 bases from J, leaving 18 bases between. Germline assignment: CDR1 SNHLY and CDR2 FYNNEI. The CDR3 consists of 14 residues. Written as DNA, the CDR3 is TGTGCCAGCAGTCTCTATCAGGGGTTTGTGGAAGCTTTCTTT. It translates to CASSLYQGFVEAFF.

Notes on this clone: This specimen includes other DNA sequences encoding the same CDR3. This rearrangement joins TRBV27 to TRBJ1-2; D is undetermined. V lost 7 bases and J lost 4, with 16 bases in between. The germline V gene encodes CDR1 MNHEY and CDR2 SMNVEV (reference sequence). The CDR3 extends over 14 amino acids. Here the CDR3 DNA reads TGTGCCAGCACCCCACTAGGATCCCCCTATGGCTACACCTTC. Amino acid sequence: CASTPLGSPYGYTF.

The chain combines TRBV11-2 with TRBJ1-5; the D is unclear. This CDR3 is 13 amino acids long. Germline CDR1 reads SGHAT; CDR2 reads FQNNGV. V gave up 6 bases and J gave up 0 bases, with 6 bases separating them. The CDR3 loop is CASSHYSNQPQHF. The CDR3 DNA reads TGTGCCAGCAGTCACTATAGCAATCAGCCCCAGCATTTT.

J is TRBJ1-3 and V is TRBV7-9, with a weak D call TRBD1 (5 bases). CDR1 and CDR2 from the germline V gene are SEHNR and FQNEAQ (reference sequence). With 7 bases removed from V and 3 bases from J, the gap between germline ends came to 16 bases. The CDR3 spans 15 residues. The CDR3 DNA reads TGTGCCAGCACCAATCGGGGGGGTGGTGGAAACACCATATATTTT. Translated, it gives CASTNRGGGGNTIYF.

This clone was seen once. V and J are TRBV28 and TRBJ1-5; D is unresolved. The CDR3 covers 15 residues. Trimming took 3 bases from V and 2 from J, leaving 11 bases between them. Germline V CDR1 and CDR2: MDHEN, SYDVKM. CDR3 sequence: CASSLRGFGNQPQHF. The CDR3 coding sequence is TGTGCCAGCAGTTTGCGGGGTTTCGGCAATCAGCCCCAGCATTTT.

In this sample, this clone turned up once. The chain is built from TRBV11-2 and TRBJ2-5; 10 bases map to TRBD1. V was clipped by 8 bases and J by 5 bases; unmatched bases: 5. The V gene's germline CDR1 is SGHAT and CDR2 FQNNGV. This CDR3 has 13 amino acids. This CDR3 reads CASGRDRGETQYF. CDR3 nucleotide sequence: TGTGCCAGCGGACGGGACAGGGGTGAGACCCAGTACTTC.

CDR3 DNA: TGCGCCAGCAGTGACCGGGCGGGAAATTCACCCCTCCACTTT. Protein: CASSDRAGNSPLHF. The chain recombines TRBV10-2 with TRBJ1-6; no firm D call. CDR1 is WSHSY, CDR2 SAAADI, per germline. This CDR3 contains 14 residues. Trimming took 3 bases from V and 7 from J, leaving 10 bases between them.

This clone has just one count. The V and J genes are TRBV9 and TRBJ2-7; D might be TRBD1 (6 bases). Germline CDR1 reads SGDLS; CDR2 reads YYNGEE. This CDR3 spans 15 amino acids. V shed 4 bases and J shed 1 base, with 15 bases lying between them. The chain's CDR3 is CASSPRQETSYEQYF. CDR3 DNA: TGTGCCAGCAGCCCCCGACAGGAAACGTCCTACGAGCAGTACTTC.